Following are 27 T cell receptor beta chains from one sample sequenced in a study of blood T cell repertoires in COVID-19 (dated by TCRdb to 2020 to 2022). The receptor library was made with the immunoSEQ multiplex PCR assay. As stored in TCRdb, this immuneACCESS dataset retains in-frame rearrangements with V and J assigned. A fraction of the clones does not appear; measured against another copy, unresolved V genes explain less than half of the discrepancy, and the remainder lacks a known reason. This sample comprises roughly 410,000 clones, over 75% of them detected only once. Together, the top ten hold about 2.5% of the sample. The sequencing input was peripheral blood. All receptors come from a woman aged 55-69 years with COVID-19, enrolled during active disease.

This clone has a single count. In nucleotides, the CDR3 is TGTGCCAGCTCACAACAGGGAGGGAATTCACCCCTCCACTTT. Its protein is CASSQQGGNSPLHF. V is TRBV18 and J is TRBJ1-6; tentatively, D is TRBD1 (6 bases). In germline, CDR1 is KGHSH, CDR2 LQKENI. This CDR3 region has 14 residues. V lost 4 bases, J lost 7 bases, and 11 bases lay in between.

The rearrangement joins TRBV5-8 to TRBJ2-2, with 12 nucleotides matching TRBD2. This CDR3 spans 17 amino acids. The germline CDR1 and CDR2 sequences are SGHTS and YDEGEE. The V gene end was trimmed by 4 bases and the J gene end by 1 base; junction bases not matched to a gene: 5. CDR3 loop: CASSQRTSGVNTGELFF. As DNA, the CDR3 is TGTGCCAGCAGCCAGAGGACTAGCGGGGTGAACACCGGGGAGCTGTTTTTT.

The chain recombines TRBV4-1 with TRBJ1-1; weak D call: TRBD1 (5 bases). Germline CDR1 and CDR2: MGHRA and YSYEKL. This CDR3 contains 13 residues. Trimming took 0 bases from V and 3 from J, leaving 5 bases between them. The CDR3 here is CASSQDRDTEAFF. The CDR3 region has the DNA TGCGCCAGCAGCCAAGACAGGGACACTGAAGCTTTCTTT.

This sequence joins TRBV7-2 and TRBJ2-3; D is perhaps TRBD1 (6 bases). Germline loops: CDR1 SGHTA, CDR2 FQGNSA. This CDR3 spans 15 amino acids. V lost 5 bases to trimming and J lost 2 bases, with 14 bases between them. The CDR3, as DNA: TGTGCCAGCAGCCTTGGACAGATGTACACAGATACGCAGTATTTT. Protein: CASSLGQMYTDTQYF.

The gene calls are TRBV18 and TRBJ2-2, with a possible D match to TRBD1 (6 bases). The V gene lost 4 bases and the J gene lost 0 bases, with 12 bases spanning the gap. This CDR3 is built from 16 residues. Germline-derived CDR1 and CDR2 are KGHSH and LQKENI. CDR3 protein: CASSLGQLSNTGELFF. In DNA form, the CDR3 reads TGTGCCAGCTCACTAGGACAGTTATCGAACACCGGGGAGCTGTTTTTT.

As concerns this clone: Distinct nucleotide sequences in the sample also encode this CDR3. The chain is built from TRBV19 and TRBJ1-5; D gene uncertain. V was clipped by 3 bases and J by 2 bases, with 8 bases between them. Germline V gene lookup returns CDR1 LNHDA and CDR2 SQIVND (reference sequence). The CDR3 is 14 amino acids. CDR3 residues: CASSIRGGNQPQHF. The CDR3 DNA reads TGTGCCAGTAGTATTCGGGGAGGCAATCAGCCCCAGCATTTT. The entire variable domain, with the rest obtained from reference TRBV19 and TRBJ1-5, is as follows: DGGITQSPKYLFRKEGQNVTLSCEQNLNHDAMYWYRQDPGQGLRLIYYSQIVNDFQKGDIAEGYSVSREKKESFPLTVTSAQKNPTAFYLCASSIRGGNQPQHFGDGTRLSIL.

The CDR3: CASRTANYNEQFF. In nucleotides, the CDR3 is TGTGCCTCCCGGACAGCTAACTACAATGAGCAGTTCTTC. The chain couples TRBV6-5 to TRBJ2-1; tentative D call: TRBD1 (6 bases). The germline V gene has CDR1 MNHEY and CDR2 SVGAGI. Trimming took 11 bases from V and 3 from J, leaving 14 bases between them. This CDR3 has 13 amino acids.

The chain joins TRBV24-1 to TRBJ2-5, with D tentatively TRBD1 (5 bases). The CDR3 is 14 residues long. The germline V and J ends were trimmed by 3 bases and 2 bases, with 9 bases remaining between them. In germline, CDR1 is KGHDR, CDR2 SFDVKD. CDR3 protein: CATSDLGPQETQYF. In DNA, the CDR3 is TGTGCCACCAGTGATCTGGGGCCTCAAGAGACCCAGTACTTC.

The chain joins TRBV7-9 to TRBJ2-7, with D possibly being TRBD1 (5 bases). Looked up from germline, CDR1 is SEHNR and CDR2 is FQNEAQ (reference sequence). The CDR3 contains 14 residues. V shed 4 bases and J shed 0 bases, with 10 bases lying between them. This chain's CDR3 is CASSSWTSSYEQYF. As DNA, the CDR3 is TGTGCCAGCAGCTCTTGGACAAGCTCCTACGAGCAGTACTTC.

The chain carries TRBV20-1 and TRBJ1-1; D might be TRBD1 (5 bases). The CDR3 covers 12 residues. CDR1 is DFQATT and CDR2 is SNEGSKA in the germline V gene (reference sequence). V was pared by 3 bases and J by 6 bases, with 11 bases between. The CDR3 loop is CSASDRSAEAFF. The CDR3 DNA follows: TGCAGTGCTAGTGACAGAAGCGCTGAAGCTTTCTTT.

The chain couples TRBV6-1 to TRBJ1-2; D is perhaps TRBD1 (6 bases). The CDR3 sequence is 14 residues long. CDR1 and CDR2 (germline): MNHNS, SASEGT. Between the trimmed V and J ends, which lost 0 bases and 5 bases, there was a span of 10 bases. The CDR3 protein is CASSEADGQYGYTF. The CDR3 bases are TGTGCCAGCAGTGAAGCCGACGGACAGTATGGCTACACCTTC.

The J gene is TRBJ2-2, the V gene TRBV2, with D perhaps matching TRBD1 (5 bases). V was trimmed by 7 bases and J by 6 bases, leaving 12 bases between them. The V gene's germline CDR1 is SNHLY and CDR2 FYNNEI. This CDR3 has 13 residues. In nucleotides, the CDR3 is TGTGCCAGCACCAGGGTTGCGGCCGGGGAGCTGTTTTTT. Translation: CASTRVAAGELFF.

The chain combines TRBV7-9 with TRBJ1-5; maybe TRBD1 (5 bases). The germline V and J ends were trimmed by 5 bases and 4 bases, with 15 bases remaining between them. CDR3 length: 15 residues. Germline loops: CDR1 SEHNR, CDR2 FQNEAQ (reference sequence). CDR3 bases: TGTGCCAGCAGCCCGACGGGGGGATGGAATCAGCCCCAGCATTTT. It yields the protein CASSPTGGWNQPQHF.

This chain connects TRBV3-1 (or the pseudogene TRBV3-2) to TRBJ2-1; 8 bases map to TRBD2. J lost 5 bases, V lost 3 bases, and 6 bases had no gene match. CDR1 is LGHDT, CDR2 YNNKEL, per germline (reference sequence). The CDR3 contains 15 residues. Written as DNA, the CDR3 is TGTGCCAGCAGCCATGCGGGGGGCACCAACAATGAGCAGTTCTTC. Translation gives CASSHAGGTNNEQFF.

CDR3 protein: CASSFLTVLPYGYTF. CDR3 nucleotide sequence: TGTGCCAGCAGTTTCTTGACAGTCCTTCCCTATGGCTACACCTTC. V is TRBV6-5 and J is TRBJ1-2; TRBD1 is a possible D gene (5 bases). The CDR3 contains 15 residues. V was shortened by 4 bases and J by 4 bases, with 16 bases between the two germline ends. Germline values: CDR1 MNHEY, CDR2 SVGAGI.

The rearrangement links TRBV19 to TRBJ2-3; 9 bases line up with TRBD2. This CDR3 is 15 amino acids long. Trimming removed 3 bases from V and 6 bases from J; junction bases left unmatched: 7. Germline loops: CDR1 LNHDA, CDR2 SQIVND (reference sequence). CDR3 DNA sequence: TGTGCCAGTAGTATCTCAGCGGGGGGCTTGGATACGCAGTATTTT. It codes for CASSISAGGLDTQYF.

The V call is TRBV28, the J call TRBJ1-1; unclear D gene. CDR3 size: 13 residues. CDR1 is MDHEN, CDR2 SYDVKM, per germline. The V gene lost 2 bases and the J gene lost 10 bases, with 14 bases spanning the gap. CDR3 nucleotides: TGTGCCAGCAGTTTACCCGTGACTTTGGGAGCTTTCTTT. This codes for CASSLPVTLGAFF.

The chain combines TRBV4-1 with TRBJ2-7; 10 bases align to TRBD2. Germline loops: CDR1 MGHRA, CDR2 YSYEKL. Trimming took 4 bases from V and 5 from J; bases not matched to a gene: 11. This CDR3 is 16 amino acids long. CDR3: CASSRGSGGTSDEQYF. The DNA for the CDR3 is TGCGCCAGCAGCCGAGGTAGCGGGGGGACATCCGACGAGCAGTACTTC.

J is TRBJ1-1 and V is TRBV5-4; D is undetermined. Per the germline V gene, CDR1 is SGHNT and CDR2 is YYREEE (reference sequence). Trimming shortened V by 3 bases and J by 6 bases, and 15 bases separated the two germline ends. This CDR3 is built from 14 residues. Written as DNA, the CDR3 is TGTGCCAGCAGCTGGGTAGCGGGTAGCGCTGAAGCTTTCTTT. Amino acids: CASSWVAGSAEAFF.

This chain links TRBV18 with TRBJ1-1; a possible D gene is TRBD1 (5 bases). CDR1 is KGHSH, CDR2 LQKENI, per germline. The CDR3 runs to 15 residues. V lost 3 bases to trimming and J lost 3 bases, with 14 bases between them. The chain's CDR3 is CASSPITGGYTEAFF. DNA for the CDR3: TGTGCCAGCTCACCTATAACAGGAGGGTACACTGAAGCTTTCTTT.

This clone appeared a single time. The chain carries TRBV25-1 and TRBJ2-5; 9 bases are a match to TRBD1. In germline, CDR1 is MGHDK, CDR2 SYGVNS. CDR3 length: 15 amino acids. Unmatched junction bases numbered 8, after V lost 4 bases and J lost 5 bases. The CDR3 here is CASSGGTGKTETQYF. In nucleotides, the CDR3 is TGTGCCAGCAGTGGAGGGACAGGGAAGACGGAGACCCAGTACTTC.

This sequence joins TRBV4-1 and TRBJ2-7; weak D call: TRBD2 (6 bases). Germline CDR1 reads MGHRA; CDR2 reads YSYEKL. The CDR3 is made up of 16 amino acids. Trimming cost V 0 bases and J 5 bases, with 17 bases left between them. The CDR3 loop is CASSQDPAGIGDEQYF. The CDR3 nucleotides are TGCGCCAGCAGCCAAGATCCGGCGGGGATTGGAGACGAGCAGTACTTC.

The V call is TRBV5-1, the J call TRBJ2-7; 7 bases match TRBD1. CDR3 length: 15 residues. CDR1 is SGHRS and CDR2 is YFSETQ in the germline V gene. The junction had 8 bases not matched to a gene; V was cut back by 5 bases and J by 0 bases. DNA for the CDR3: TGCGCCAGCAGGTCCGGGACAGTTGCCTCCTACGAGCAGTACTTC. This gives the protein CASRSGTVASYEQYF.

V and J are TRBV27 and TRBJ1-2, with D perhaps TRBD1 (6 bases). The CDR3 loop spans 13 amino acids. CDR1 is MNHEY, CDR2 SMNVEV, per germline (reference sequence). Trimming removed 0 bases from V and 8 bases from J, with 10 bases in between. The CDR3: CASSLSGRGGYTF. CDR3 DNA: TGTGCCAGCAGTTTATCGGGCAGGGGAGGCTACACCTTC.

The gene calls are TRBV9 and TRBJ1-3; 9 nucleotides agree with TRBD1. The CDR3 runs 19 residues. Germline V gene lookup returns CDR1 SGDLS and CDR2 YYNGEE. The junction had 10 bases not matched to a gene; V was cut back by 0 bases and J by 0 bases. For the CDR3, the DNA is TGTGCCAGCAGCGTAGGACAGGGGGTTCTCTTAGACTCTGGAAACACCATATATTTT. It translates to CASSVGQGVLLDSGNTIYF.

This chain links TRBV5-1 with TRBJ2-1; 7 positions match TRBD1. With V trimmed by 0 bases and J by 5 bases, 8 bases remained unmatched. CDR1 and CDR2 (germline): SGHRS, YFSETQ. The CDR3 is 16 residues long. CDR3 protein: CASSLGWRQGDNEQFF. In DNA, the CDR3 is TGCGCCAGCAGCTTGGGGTGGCGGCAGGGGGACAATGAGCAGTTCTTC.

CDR3 in DNA: TGTGCCAGCAGTCTCAGGATCACAGATACGCAGTATTTT. Protein product: CASSLRITDTQYF. J is TRBJ2-3 and V is TRBV2; no reliable D call. Germline lookup yields CDR1 SNHLY and CDR2 FYNNEI. V was cut by 5 bases and J by 2 bases, with 8 bases left in between. There are 13 residues in the CDR3.